This T cell receptor (beta chain) was identified in a study of cytomegalovirus exposure and HLA in healthy donors. PCR employed 60 Vbeta and 13 Jbeta primers. The assay was immunoSEQ multiplex PCR, and TCRdb's table has in-frame clones only and misses some. In the table there are 200,000 to 250,000 clones, about 80% of which are singletons. The CDR3 runs to 13 residues. V lost 4 bases and J lost 8, with 15 bases in between. Germline assignment: CDR1 SGDLS and CDR2 YYNGEE. The sequence came from a woman aged 55-75 years in good health and CMV-seropositive. Source material: PBMCs. V and J are TRBV9 and TRBJ1-2, with unresolved D. The CDR3, as DNA: TGTGCCAGCAGCCCCGGGGAATCGGTAGGCTACACCTTC. Translated, it gives CASSPGESVGYTF.